This T cell receptor (beta chain) was sequenced in a study of shared clonotypes between healthy human individuals. Whole-study context: Samples came from a couple of female and a few male donors aged 18 to 49.

V lost 0 bases and J 1 base, leaving 5 bases between the germline ends. The CDR3 loop spans 13 amino acids. Germline CDR1 and CDR2: GTSNPN and SVGIG (reference sequence). Notes on this clone: The sample carries other DNA sequences with the same CDR3.

Assay: immunoSEQ multiplex PCR; the TCRdb copy retains only in-frame clones and omits some. The sample contains 850,000 to 1,100,000 clones, around 77% of which appear only once. The receptor's source is a man between 18 and 35 years old in good health. Some clones in this sample may be carry-over from other donors' samples. The source material was memory CD4+ T cells from PBMCs. Subset specified: CD45RA-negative fraction. V usage is TRBV30 and J usage is TRBJ2-3, with D possibly matching TRBD1 (5 bases). In DNA form, the CDR3 reads TGTGCCTGGAGTGTACAGGGCACAGATACGCAGTATTTT. This sequence encodes CAWSVQGTDTQYF.